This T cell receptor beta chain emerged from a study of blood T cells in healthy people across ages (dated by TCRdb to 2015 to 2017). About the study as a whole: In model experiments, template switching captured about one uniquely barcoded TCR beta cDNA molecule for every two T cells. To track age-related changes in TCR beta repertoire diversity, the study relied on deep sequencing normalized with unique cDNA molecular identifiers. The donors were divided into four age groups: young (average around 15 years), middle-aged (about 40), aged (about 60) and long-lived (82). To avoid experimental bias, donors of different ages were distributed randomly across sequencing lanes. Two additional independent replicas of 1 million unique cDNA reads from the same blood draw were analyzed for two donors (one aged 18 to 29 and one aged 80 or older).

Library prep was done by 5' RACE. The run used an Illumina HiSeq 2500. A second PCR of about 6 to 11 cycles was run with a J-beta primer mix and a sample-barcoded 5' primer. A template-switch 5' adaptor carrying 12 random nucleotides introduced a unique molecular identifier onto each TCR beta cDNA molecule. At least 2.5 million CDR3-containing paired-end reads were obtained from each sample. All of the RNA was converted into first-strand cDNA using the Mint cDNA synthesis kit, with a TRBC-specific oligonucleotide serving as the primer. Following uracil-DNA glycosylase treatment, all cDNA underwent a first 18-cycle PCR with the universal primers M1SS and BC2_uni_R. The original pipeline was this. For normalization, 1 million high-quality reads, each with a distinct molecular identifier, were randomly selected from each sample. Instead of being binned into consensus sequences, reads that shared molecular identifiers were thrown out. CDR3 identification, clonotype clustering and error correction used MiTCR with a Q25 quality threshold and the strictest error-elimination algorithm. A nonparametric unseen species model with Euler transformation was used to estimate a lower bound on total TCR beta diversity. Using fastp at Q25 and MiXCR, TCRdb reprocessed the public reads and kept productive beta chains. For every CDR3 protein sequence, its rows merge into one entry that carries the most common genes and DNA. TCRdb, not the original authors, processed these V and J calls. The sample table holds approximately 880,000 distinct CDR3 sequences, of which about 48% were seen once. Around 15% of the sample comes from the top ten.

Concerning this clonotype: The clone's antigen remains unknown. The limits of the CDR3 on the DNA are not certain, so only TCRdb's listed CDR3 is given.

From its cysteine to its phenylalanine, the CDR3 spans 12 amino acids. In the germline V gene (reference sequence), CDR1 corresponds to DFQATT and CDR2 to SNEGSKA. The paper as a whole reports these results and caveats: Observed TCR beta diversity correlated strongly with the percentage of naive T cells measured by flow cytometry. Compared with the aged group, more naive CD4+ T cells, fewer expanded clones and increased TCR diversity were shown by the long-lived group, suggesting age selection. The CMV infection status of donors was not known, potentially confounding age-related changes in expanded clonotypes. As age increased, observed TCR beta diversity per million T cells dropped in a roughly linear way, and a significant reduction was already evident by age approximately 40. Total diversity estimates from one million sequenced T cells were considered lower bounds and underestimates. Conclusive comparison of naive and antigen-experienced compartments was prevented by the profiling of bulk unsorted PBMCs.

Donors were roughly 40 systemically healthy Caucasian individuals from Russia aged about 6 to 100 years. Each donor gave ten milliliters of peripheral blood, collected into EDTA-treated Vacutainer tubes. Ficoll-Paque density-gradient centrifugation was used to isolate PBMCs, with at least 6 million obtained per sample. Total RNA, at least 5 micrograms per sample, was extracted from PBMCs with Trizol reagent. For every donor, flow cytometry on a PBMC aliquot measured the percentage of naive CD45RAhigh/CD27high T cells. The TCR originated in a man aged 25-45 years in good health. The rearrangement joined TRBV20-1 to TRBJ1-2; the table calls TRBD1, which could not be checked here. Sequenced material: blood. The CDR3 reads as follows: CSARTGSYGCTF.